These 32 T cell receptor beta chains were all obtained from the same sample, sequenced in a study of monozygotic twins with inflammatory bowel disease. Following a re-call of the 5' RACE reads, TCRdb has one entry per CDR3 protein and lacks DNA. Here the sample table reports hundreds of thousands of distinct CDR3 sequences. Source material: blood. These receptors all come from a human donor with ulcerative colitis or Crohn's disease, or a healthy co-twin of an affected twin (not recorded which).

The gene calls are TRBV24-1 and TRBJ2-1; the D call of TRBD1 rests on TCRdb alone, since no DNA is present to check it. CDR3 length equals 12 residues. Germline CDR1 reads KGHDR; CDR2 reads SFDVKD. The CDR3 is CATSVRGNEQFF.

The gene calls are TRBV7-2 and TRBJ2-2; without DNA, the TCRdb call of TRBD2 cannot be checked. The CDR3 is 17 residues long. The V gene's germline CDR1 is SGHTA and CDR2 FQGNSA. The CDR3 is CASTRGASGRISGELFF.

The V gene is TRBV7-2, the J gene TRBJ1-3. Germline V gene data show CDR1 as SGHTA and CDR2 as FQGNSA. The length of the CDR3 is 12 residues. CDR3 amino acids: CASSLHGNTIYF. The full variable domain, its missing parts supplied by reference TRBV7-2 and TRBJ1-3, is GAGVSQSPSNKVTEKGKDVELRCDPISGHTALYWYRQSLGQGLEFLIYFQGNSAPDKSGLPSDRFSAERTGGSVSTLTIQRTQQEDSAVYLCASSLHGNTIYFGEGSWLTVV.

The chain employs TRBV5-4 and TRBJ2-3; with no DNA, the TCRdb D assignment of TRBD2 cannot be verified. From germline, CDR1 is SGHNT and CDR2 YYREEE (reference sequence). CDR3 length: 17 residues. CDR3 amino acids: CASSITGGGDSTDTQYF.

The CDR3 loop reads CSASAAAQKETQYF. This chain links TRBV20-1 with TRBJ2-5. This CDR3 is built from 14 residues. The germline CDR1 and CDR2 sequences are DFQATT and SNEGSKA (reference sequence).

The V call is TRBV20-1, the J call TRBJ1-5; TCRdb's D call, TRBD1, is unchecked because there is no DNA. The CDR3 has 14 residues. Germline CDR1 DFQATT, CDR2 SNEGSKA (reference sequence). CDR3 loop: CSARRQANNQPQHF.

The chain combines TRBV18 with TRBJ1-6. The CDR3 has 15 residues. Germline V gives CDR1 KGHSH, CDR2 LQKENI. The CDR3: CASSPSTANPSPLHF.

The rearrangement joins TRBV15 to TRBJ2-1; no DNA is available, so the TRBD1 call from TCRdb remains unchecked. The CDR3 length is 15 residues. The germline gives CDR1 LNHNV, CDR2 YYDKDF (reference sequence). CDR3 sequence reads: CATSRELTGANEQFF.

This rearrangement joins TRBV29-1 to TRBJ1-5; TCRdb indicates TRBD1, and absent DNA this call remains unverified. Germline values: CDR1 SQVTM, CDR2 ANQGSEA. This CDR3 is 15 amino acids long. The CDR3 spells CSVATGTGGNQPQHF.

The chain joins TRBV7-2 to TRBJ2-7; without DNA, the TCRdb call of TRBD1 cannot be checked. This CDR3 is 14 amino acids long. Germline V gene data show CDR1 as SGHTA and CDR2 as FQGNSA. The CDR3 is CASSLRGTAYEQYF. Full variable domain (remainder filled in from reference TRBV7-2 and TRBJ2-7): GAGVSQSPSNKVTEKGKDVELRCDPISGHTALYWYRQSLGQGLEFLIYFQGNSAPDKSGLPSDRFSAERTGGSVSTLTIQRTQQEDSAVYLCASSLRGTAYEQYFGPGTRLTVT.

This chain connects TRBV6-2 or TRBV6-3 to TRBJ1-1; the D gene TCRdb calls, TRBD1, cannot be checked with no DNA. The V gene's germline CDR1 is MNHEY and CDR2 SVGEGT. This CDR3 comprises 16 residues. CDR3 loop: CASSPRDRALLTEAFF.

The rearrangement joins TRBV2 to TRBJ2-5; TCRdb lists TRBD1, though no DNA is available to test this call. Germline assignment: CDR1 SNHLY and CDR2 FYNNEI. This CDR3 contains 15 residues. The chain's CDR3 is CASRNRDRPQETQYF.

The chain links TRBV7-9 to TRBJ1-2. The CDR3 is 15 amino acids. Looked up from germline, CDR1 is SEHNR and CDR2 is FQNEAQ (reference sequence). CDR3 amino acids: CASSLTSSPYYGYTF.

This chain connects TRBV29-1 to TRBJ2-3; checking the TCRdb D call of TRBD1 is not possible without DNA. Per the germline V gene, CDR1 is SQVTM and CDR2 is ANQGSEA. This CDR3 region has 14 residues. The CDR3: CSGDRGWDTDTQYF.

The J gene is TRBJ1-3, the V gene TRBV7-3; the TCRdb D gene call, TRBD1, has no DNA to confirm it. This CDR3 contains 16 residues. CDR1 is SGHTA and CDR2 is FQGTGA in the germline V gene. The chain's CDR3 is CASSLHGGISGNTIYF.

V is TRBV7-6 and J is TRBJ2-7; TCRdb's D call of TRBD2 is untestable without DNA. Looked up from germline, CDR1 is SGHVS and CDR2 is FNYEAQ. The CDR3 runs to 15 residues. The CDR3 spells CASGGASGSGFEQYF.

This chain connects TRBV5-1 to TRBJ2-2. This CDR3 comprises 14 residues. Per germline, CDR1 SGHRS and CDR2 YFSETQ. The CDR3 protein is CASRERANTGELFF.

This chain joins TRBV3-1 and TRBJ2-5; TCRdb's D gene call, TRBD1, goes unchecked for lack of DNA. Germline lookup yields CDR1 LGHDT and CDR2 YNNKEL (reference sequence). The CDR3 totals 17 residues. CDR3: CASSQYETGRFQETQYF.

The chain carries TRBV18 and TRBJ2-2. The CDR3 contains 15 residues. Germline-derived CDR1 and CDR2 are KGHSH and LQKENI. CDR3 region: CASSPISRDTGELFF. Based on the CDR3 plus reference TRBV18 and TRBJ2-2, the full variable domain is NAGVMQNPRHLVRRRGQEARLRCSPMKGHSHVYWYRQLPEEGLKFMVYLQKENIIDESGMPKERFSAEFPKEGPSILRIQQVVRGDSAAYFCASSPISRDTGELFFGEGSRLTVL.

The V call is TRBV28, the J call TRBJ2-3. The CDR3 is 13 amino acids. Germline lookup yields CDR1 MDHEN and CDR2 SYDVKM. This chain's CDR3 is CASIPRRLDTQYF.

This chain connects TRBV6-5 to TRBJ1-2. In germline, CDR1 is MNHEY, CDR2 SVGAGI. This CDR3 has 14 amino acids. This CDR3 is CASSYSQRSYGYTF.

The rearrangement joins TRBV6-2 or TRBV6-3 to TRBJ1-2. The CDR3 sequence is 13 residues long. Germline CDR1 reads MNHEY; CDR2 reads SVGEGT. CDR3 region: CASSPKNALGYTF.

CDR3 loop: CASSGGGELFF. V is TRBV13 and J is TRBJ2-2; the TRBD1 assignment by TCRdb is unverifiable without DNA. CDR1 is PRHDT and CDR2 is FYEKMQ in the germline V gene (reference sequence). The CDR3 sequence is 11 residues long. The complete variable domain, with remaining parts taken from reference TRBV13 and TRBJ2-2, reads AAGVIQSPRHLIKEKRETATLKCYPIPRHDTVYWYQQGPGQDPQFLISFYEKMQSDKGSIPDRFSAQQFSDYHSELNMSSLELGDSALYFCASSGGGELFFGEGSRLTVL.

The J gene is TRBJ2-7, the V gene TRBV20-1; TCRdb's assignment of TRBD2 cannot be checked, as there is no DNA. The CDR3 has 14 amino acids. In germline, CDR1 is DFQATT, CDR2 SNEGSKA (reference sequence). CDR3 sequence reads: CSARGSSGNYEQYF.

The chain's CDR3 is CASSFLVTGLQETQYF. V and J are TRBV12-3 or TRBV12-4 and TRBJ2-5; TCRdb returns TRBD2, unconfirmable since there is no DNA. The CDR3 is 16 residues long.

The CDR3 spells CATKTGTRMTQYF. The chain has TRBV19 and TRBJ2-5; TCRdb selects TRBD2, and the lack of DNA leaves this call unchecked. The germline V gene has CDR1 LNHDA and CDR2 SQIVND (reference sequence). The CDR3 spans 13 residues. The whole variable domain, filled in from reference TRBV19 and TRBJ2-5, reads DGGITQSPKYLFRKEGQNVTLSCEQNLNHDAMYWYRQDPGQGLRLIYYSQIVNDFQKGDIAEGYSVSREKKESFPLTVTSAQKNPTAFYLCATKTGTRMTQYFGPGTRLLVL.

The V call is TRBV11-2, the J call TRBJ2-3; TCRdb designates TRBD2, a call that cannot be tested without DNA. Germline V gives CDR1 SGHAT, CDR2 FQNNGV. This CDR3 is 18 amino acids long. This CDR3 is CASSFLAGGTLRGDTQYF.

The rearrangement joins TRBV24-1 to TRBJ2-3. This CDR3 comprises 15 residues. Looked up from germline, CDR1 is KGHDR and CDR2 is SFDVKD. This CDR3 reads CATSDSRRSTDTQYF.

V and J are TRBV7-9 and TRBJ2-7. CDR3 size: 13 residues. Looked up from germline, CDR1 is SEHNR and CDR2 is FQNEAQ (reference sequence). The CDR3: CASSFTRQDEQYF.

The chain links TRBV9 to TRBJ1-4. CDR1 and CDR2 from the germline V gene are SGDLS and YYNGEE. This CDR3 has 17 amino acids. CDR3 amino acids: CASSVGGRWTTNEKLFF.

This chain uses TRBV2 with TRBJ2-1. The germline CDR1 and CDR2 sequences are SNHLY and FYNNEI. The CDR3 is 13 amino acids. CDR3 in amino acids: CASSKEIGNEQFF.

The rearrangement links TRBV7-2 to TRBJ2-4; TCRdb's assignment of TRBD1 cannot be checked, as there is no DNA. The germline V gene encodes CDR1 SGHTA and CDR2 FQGNSA. The CDR3 has 14 residues. The CDR3 sequence: CASSSQGMKNIQYF.